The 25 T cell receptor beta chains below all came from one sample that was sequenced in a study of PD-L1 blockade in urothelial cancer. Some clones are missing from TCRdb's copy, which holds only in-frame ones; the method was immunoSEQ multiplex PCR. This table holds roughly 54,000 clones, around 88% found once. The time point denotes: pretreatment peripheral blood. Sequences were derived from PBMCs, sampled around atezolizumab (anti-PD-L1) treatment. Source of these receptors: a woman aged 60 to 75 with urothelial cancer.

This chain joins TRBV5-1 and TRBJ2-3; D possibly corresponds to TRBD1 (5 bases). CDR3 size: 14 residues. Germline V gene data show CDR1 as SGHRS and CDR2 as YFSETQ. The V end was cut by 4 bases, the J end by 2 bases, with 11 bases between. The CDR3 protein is CASSIGQLTDTQYF. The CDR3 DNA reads TGCGCCAGCAGCATCGGACAACTCACAGATACGCAGTATTTT.

The CDR3 sequence: CASSVEGRAGSGNTIYF. CDR3 nucleotide sequence: TGTGCCAGCAGCGTAGAGGGCAGGGCAGGTTCTGGAAACACCATATATTTT. The chain recombines TRBV9 with TRBJ1-3; possible D gene TRBD1, 5 bases. The CDR3 totals 17 residues. V dropped 0 bases and J dropped 1 base, with 14 bases sitting between them. Germline V lookup: CDR1 SGDLS, CDR2 YYNGEE.

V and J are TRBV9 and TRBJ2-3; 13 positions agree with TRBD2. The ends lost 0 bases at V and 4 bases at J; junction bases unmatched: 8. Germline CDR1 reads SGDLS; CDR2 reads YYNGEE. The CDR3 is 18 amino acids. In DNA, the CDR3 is TGTGCCAGCAGCGTAGCTACCGGGACTAGCGGGGTCCCAGATACGCAGTATTTT. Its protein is CASSVATGTSGVPDTQYF.

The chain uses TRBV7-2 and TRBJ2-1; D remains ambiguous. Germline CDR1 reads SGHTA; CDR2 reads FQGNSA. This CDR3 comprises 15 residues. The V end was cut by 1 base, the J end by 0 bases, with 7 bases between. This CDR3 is CASSLESSSYNEQFF. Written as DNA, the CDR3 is TGTGCCAGCAGCTTAGAGTCGAGCTCCTACAATGAGCAGTTCTTC.

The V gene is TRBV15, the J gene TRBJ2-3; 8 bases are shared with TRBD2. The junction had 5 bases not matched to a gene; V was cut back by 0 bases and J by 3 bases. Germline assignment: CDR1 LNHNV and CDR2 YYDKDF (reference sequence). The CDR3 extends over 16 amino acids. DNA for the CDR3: TGTGCCACCAGCAGAGAAGCTAGCGGGTTTACAGATACGCAGTATTTT. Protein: CATSREASGFTDTQYF.

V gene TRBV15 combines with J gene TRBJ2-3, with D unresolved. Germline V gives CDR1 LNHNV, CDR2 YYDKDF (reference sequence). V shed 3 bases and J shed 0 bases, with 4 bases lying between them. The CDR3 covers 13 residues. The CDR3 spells CATSSGSTDTQYF. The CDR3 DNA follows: TGTGCCACCAGCAGCGGGAGCACAGATACGCAGTATTTT.

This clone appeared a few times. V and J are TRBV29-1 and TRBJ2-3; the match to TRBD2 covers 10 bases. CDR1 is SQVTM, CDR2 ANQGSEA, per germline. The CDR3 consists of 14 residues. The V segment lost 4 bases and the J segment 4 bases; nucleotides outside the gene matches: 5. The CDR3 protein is CSVGLAGVPDTQYF. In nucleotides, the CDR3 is TGCAGCGTTGGGCTAGCGGGAGTTCCAGATACGCAGTATTTT.

CDR3 in DNA: TGTGCCAGTGCCGACAGGGCCTATCAGCCCCAGCATTTT. Amino acids: CASADRAYQPQHF. The chain is built from TRBV19 and TRBJ1-5; 7 nucleotides line up with TRBD1. CDR1 and CDR2 (germline): LNHDA, SQIVND (reference sequence). The CDR3 contains 13 residues. J was trimmed by 5 bases and V by 8 bases; bases with no gene match: 6. The full variable domain, with the rest looked up from reference TRBV19 and TRBJ1-5, is DGGITQSPKYLFRKEGQNVTLSCEQNLNHDAMYWYRQDPGQGLRLIYYSQIVNDFQKGDIAEGYSVSREKKESFPLTVTSAQKNPTAFYLCASADRAYQPQHFGDGTRLSIL.

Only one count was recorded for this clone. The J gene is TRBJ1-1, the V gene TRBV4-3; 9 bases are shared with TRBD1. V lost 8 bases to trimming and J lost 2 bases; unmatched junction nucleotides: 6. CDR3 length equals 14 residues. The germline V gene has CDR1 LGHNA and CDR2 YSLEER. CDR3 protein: CASGWDRANTEAFF. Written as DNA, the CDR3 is TGCGCCAGCGGCTGGGACAGGGCCAACACTGAAGCTTTCTTT.

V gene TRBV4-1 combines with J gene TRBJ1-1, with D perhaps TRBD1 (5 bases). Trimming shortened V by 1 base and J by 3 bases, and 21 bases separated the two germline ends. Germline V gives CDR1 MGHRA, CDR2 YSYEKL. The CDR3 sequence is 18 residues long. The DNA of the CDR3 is TGCGCCAGCAGCCAAGTTGGTCAGGGTCGTAGCGGGTACACTGAAGCTTTCTTT. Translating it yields CASSQVGQGRSGYTEAFF.

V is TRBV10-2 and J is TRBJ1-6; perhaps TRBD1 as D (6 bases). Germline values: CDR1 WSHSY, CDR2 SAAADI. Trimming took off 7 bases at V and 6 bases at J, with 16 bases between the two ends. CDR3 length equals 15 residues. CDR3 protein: CASNGGQSFNSPLHF. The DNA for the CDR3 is TGCGCCAGCAACGGCGGACAGAGCTTTAATTCACCCCTCCACTTT.

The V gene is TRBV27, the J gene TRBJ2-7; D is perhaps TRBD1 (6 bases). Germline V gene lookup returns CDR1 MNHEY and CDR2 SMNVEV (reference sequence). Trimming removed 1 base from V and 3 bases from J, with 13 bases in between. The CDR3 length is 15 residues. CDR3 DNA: TGTGCCAGCAGTTTATGGCAGGGGATGGGCTACGAGCAGTACTTC. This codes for CASSLWQGMGYEQYF.

The CDR3 DNA reads TGCGCCAGCAGCCAAAAAATATACGGGACTAGCGGGAGCGGGGAGCAGTTCTTC. Its translation: CASSQKIYGTSGSGEQFF. The chain carries TRBV4-3 and TRBJ2-1; the match to TRBD2 covers 14 bases. The germline gives CDR1 LGHNA, CDR2 YSLEER. J was trimmed by 10 bases and V by 2 bases; bases with no gene match: 13. This CDR3 is 18 amino acids long.

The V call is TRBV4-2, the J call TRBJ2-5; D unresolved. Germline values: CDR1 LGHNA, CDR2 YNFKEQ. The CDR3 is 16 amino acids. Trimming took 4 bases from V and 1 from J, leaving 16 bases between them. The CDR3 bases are TGTGCCAGCAGCCGCACCCCCCCGGGTGGCCAAGAGACCCAGTACTTC. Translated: CASSRTPPGGQETQYF.

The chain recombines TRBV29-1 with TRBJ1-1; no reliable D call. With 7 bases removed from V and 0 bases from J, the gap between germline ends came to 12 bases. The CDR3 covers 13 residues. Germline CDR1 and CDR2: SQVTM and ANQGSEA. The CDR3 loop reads CSGASRMNTEAFF. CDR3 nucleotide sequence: TGCAGCGGGGCCTCTCGGATGAACACTGAAGCTTTCTTT.

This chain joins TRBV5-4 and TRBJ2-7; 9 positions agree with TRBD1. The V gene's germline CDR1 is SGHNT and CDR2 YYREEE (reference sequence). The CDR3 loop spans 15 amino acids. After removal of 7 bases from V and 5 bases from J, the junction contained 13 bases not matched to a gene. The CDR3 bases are TGTGCCAGCGCTCCTGGGGCGGGACAGGGCCACGAGCAGTACTTC. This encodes CASAPGAGQGHEQYF.

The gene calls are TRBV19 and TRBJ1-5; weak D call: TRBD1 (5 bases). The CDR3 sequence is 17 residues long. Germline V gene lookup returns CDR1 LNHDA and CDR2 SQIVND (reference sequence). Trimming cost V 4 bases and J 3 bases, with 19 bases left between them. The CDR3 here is CASSTRQMNGVNQPQHF. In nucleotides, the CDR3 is TGTGCCAGTAGTACCCGACAGATGAATGGGGTCAATCAGCCCCAGCATTTT.

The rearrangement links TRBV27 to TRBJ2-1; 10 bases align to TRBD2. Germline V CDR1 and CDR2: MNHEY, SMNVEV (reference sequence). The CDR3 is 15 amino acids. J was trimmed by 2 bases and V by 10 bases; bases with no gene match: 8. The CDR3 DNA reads TGTGCCACTCGAAGGACTAGCGGAACCTACAATGAGCAGTTCTTC. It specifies CATRRTSGTYNEQFF.

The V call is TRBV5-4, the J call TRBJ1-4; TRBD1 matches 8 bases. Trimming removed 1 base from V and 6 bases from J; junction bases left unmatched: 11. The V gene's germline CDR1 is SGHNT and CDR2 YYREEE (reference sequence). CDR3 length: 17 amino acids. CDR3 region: CASSLFRGRTDDEKLFF. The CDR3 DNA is TGTGCCAGCAGCTTGTTCAGGGGGCGAACTGATGATGAAAAACTGTTTTTT.

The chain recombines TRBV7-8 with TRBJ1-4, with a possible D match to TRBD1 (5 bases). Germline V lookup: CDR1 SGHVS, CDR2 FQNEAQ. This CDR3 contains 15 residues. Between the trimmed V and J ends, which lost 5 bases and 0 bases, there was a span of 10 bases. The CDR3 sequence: CASSRDRPTNEKLFF. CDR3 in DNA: TGTGCCAGCAGCCGCGACAGACCAACTAATGAAAAACTGTTTTTT.

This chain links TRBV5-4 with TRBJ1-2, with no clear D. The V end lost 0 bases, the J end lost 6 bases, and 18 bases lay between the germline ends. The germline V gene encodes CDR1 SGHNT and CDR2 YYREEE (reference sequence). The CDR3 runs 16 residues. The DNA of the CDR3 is TGTGCCAGCAGCTTGGAAATAGGGAGAGCCGTTAATGGCTACACCTTC. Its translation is CASSLEIGRAVNGYTF.

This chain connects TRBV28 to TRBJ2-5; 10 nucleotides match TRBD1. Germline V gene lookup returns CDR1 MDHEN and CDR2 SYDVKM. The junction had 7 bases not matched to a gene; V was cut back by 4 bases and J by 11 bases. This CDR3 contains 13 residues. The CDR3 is CASSSPGQGVQYF. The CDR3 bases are TGTGCCAGCAGTTCCCCTGGACAGGGGGTTCAGTACTTC. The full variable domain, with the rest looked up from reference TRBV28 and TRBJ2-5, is DVKVTQSSRYLVKRTGEKVFLECVQDMDHENMFWYRQDPGLGLRLIYFSYDVKMKEKGDIPEGYSVSREKKERFSLILESASTNQTSMYLCASSSPGQGVQYFGPGTRLLVL.

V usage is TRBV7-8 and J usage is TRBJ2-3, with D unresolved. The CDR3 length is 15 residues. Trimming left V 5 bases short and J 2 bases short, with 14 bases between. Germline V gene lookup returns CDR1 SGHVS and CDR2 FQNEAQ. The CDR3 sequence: CASSEEKLDTDTQYF. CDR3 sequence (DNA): TGTGCCAGCAGCGAAGAAAAGCTCGACACAGATACGCAGTATTTT.

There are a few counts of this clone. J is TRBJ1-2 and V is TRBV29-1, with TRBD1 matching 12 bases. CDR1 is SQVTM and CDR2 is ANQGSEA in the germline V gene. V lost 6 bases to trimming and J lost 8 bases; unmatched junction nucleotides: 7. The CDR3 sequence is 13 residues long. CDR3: CSVPGTGGGGYTF. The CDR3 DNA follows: TGCAGCGTGCCCGGGACAGGGGGCGGGGGCTACACCTTC.

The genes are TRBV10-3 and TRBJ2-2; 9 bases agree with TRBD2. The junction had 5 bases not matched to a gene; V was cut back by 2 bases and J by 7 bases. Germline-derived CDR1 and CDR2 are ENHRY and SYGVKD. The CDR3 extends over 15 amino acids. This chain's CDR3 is CAISEGGGADGELFF. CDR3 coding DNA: TGTGCCATCAGTGAGGGCGGGGGGGCCGACGGGGAGCTGTTTTTT.